A selection of T cell receptor beta chains follows, all from one sample in a study of spatial heterogeneity in lung cancer. TCRdb analysed the 5' RACE reads with MiXCR anew, one entry per CDR3 protein. The sample lists more than 65,000 distinct CDR3 sequences, under 8.5% occurring once. The sequenced sample was PBMCs, obtained at surgery. The origin of the receptors is a male donor with early-stage non-small cell lung cancer. Both conserved end residues are part of each CDR3. A D gene is named only where the DNA matches it firmly. Only part of the rows carry a size: once, few, many, or a class if the clone is expanded.

V gene: TRBV7-9
D gene: TRBD1
J gene: TRBJ1-4
CDR3 length: 14
clone size: few
CDR3 DNA: TGTGCCAGCAGCACCAGGACAGGGCTTGAAAAACTGTTTTTT
CDR3 protein: CASSTRTGLEKLFF

V gene: TRBV6-1
D gene: TRBD2
J gene: TRBJ2-5
CDR3 length: 14
clone size: many
CDR3 DNA: TGTGCCAGCAGACCCGGACTAGCGGAAGAGACCCAGTACTTC
CDR3 protein: CASRPGLAEETQYF

V gene: TRBV20-1
D gene: -
J gene: TRBJ2-7
CDR3 length: 14
clone size: many
CDR3 DNA: TGCAGTGCTAGAGATGCACAGGGTTTGTACGAGCAGTACTTC
CDR3 protein: CSARDAQGLYEQYF

V gene: TRBV7-8
D gene: -
J gene: TRBJ2-1
CDR3 length: 15
clone size: many
CDR3 DNA: TGTGCCAGCAGCGCCCGGGACACCACCTACAATGAGCAGTTCTTC
CDR3 protein: CASSARDTTYNEQFF

V gene: TRBV7-9
D gene: -
J gene: TRBJ2-2
CDR3 length: 16
clone size: many
CDR3 DNA: TGTGCCAGCAGCTCAGGCGGATTTACGAACACCGGGGAGCTGTTTTTT
CDR3 protein: CASSSGGFTNTGELFF

V gene: TRBV6-1
D gene: -
J gene: TRBJ2-7
CDR3 length: 13
clone size: many
CDR3 DNA: TGTGCCAGCAGTGTAACTGAGGGGTACGAGCAGTACTTC
CDR3 protein: CASSVTEGYEQYF

V gene: TRBV5-1
D gene: -
J gene: TRBJ2-2
CDR3 length: 15
clone size: few
CDR3 DNA: TGCGCCAGCAGCTCGCGGCCAGGGGACACCGGGGAGCTGTTTTTT
CDR3 protein: CASSSRPGDTGELFF

V gene: TRBV11-1
D gene: TRBD1
J gene: TRBJ1-5
CDR3 length: 16
clone size: many
CDR3 DNA: TGTGCCAGCAGCTCAGAGAAGGACAGGAGGTATCAGCCCCAGCATTTT
CDR3 protein: CASSSEKDRRYQPQHF

V gene: TRBV10-2
D gene: -
J gene: TRBJ1-1
CDR3 length: 13
clone size: once
CDR3 DNA: TGCGCCAGCATCCGACAGCTGAACACTGAAGCTTTCTTT
CDR3 protein: CASIRQLNTEAFF

V gene: TRBV2
D gene: -
J gene: TRBJ1-5
CDR3 length: 15
clone size: few
CDR3 DNA: TGTGCCAGCAGTTTTTTTACAGGGCTAGACCAGCCCCAGCATTTT
CDR3 protein: CASSFFTGLDQPQHF

V gene: TRBV2
D gene: TRBD2
J gene: TRBJ2-3
CDR3 length: 12
clone size: many
CDR3 DNA: TGTGCCAGCATTTTAGCGGGAGCTACGCAGTATTTT
CDR3 protein: CASILAGATQYF

V gene: TRBV5-5
D gene: TRBD2
J gene: TRBJ2-2
CDR3 length: 17
clone size: many
CDR3 DNA: TGTGCCAGCAGCTTAATGGGGCTAGCGGAAAACACCGGGGAGCTGTTTTTT
CDR3 protein: CASSLMGLAENTGELFF

V gene: TRBV29-1
D gene: TRBD2
J gene: TRBJ2-5
CDR3 length: 13
clone size: many
CDR3 DNA: TGCAGCGGATTAACTAGCGGCCAAGAGACCCAGTACTTC
CDR3 protein: CSGLTSGQETQYF

V gene: TRBV5-5
D gene: -
J gene: TRBJ2-2
CDR3 length: 14
clone size: many
CDR3 DNA: TGTGCCAGCAGCCAGCAGTCCAACACCGGGGAGCTGTTTTTT
CDR3 protein: CASSQQSNTGELFF

V gene: TRBV7-2
D gene: TRBD2
J gene: TRBJ2-3
CDR3 length: 17
clone size: -
CDR3 DNA: TGTGCCAGCAGCCTAGCGGGAGGAGGTTTGGACACAGATACGCAGTATTTT
CDR3 protein: CASSLAGGGLDTDTQYF

V gene: TRBV12-5
D gene: -
J gene: TRBJ1-1
CDR3 length: 14
clone size: few
CDR3 DNA: TGTGCTAGTGGTTTAACAGGAATGAACACTGAAGCTTTCTTT
CDR3 protein: CASGLTGMNTEAFF

V gene: TRBV12-3/TRBV12-4
D gene: -
J gene: TRBJ2-7
CDR3 length: 13
clone size: many
CDR3 DNA: TGTGCCAGCAGTTTAACCACCCGGGGGGAGCAGTACTTC
CDR3 protein: CASSLTTRGEQYF

V gene: TRBV7-2
D gene: TRBD2
J gene: TRBJ2-1
CDR3 length: 18
clone size: many
CDR3 DNA: TGTGCCAGCAGCTTAGGGACTAGCGGGAGGAGGGTGGGTCCTGAGCAGTTCTTC
CDR3 protein: CASSLGTSGRRVGPEQFF

V gene: TRBV18
D gene: TRBD1
J gene: TRBJ2-1
CDR3 length: 13
clone size: -
CDR3 DNA: TGTGCCAGCTCGCCCCCCCCCCGGGACAGGGGGTTCTTC
CDR3 protein: CASSPPPRDRGFF